Reported below is one TCR beta chain. Its specificity is unknown. This entry belongs to a study of T cell responses to AZD1222 COVID-19 vaccine. Repertoires were generated with immunoSEQ multiplex PCR, while TCRdb's copy carries only in-frame clones and drops some. Of about 160,000 clones in the sample, approximately 87% were seen once. The CDR3 extends over 13 amino acids. The V end lost 0 bases, the J end lost 1 base, and 3 bases lay between the germline ends. Germline V CDR1 and CDR2: LGHNA, YSLEER. General study findings and limits: The reported proportion of spike-specific TCRs targeting unmutated variant regions was nearly half. Among vaccine-associated CD4 TCRs, coverage spanned spike, with dominance at 160-218 and 743-854. Clonal diversity may have been underestimated in mostly white British donors.

Timing groups of about 4 and about 12 weeks for second doses were pooled. Source: peripheral blood, taken 28 days after the second AZD1222 dose. The chain employs TRBV4-3 and TRBJ1-1; D not resolved. The TCR was taken from an adult who received the AZD1222 COVID-19 vaccine. Here the CDR3 DNA reads TGCGCCAGCAGCCAAGAAACGAACACTGAAGCTTTCTTT. It encodes CASSQETNTEAFF.